This T cell receptor (beta chain) was sequenced for a study of shared clonotypes between healthy human individuals. Study-wide points: Clonotype sharing across donors was expected to vary with sequencing depth.

The table came from immunoSEQ multiplex PCR; TCRdb's copy has only in-frame clones and leaves some out. This sample carries 2 million to 3 million clones, approximately 93% of them seen once, and the ten largest clones take around 0.4%. In regard to this clone: Its antigen is still unknown.

Sequenced material: naive CD4+ T cells from PBMCs. Described subset: CD45RA+ positively selected. The source of this sequence is a man aged 18 to 29 in good health. Some clones in this sample may be carry-over from other donors' samples.

The CDR3 spells CASREDHRELFF. CDR3 coding DNA: TGCGCCAGCAGAGAAGACCACCGGGAGCTGTTTTTT. This chain links TRBV5-1 with TRBJ2-2; no clear D. V shed 5 bases and J shed 9 bases, with 11 bases lying between them. CDR1 and CDR2 (germline): SGHRS, YFSETQ. The CDR3 runs 12 residues.